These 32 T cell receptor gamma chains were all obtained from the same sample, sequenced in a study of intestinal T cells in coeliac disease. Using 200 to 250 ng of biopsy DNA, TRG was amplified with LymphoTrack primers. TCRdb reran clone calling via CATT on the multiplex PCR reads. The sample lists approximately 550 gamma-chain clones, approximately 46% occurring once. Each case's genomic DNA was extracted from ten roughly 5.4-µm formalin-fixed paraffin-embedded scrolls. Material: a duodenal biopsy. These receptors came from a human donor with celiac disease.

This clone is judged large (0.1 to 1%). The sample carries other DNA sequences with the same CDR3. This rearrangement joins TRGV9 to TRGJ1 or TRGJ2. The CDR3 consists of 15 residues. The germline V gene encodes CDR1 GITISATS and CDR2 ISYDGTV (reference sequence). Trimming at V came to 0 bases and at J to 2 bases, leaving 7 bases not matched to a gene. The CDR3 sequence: CALWEVQEDYYKKLF. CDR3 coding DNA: TGTGCCTTGTGGGAGGTGCAGGAAGATTATTATAAGAAACTCTTT.

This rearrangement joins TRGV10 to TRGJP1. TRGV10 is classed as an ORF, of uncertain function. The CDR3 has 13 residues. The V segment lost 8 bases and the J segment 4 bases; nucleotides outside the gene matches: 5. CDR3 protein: CAAWRNTGWFKIF. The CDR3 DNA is TGTGCTGCGTGGAGGAACACTGGTTGGTTCAAGATATTT.

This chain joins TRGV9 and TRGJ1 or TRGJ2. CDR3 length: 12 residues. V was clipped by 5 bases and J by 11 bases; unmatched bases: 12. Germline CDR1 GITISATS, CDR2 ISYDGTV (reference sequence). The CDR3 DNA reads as TGTGCCTTGTGGGCCCAAGTTGGGGAGAAACTCTTT. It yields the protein CALWAQVGEKLF.

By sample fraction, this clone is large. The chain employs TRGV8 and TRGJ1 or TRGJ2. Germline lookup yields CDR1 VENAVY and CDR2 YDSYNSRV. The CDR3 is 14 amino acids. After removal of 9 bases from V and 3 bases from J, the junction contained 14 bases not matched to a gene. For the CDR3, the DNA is TGTGCCACCCATCCCCGGCCTTGTTATTATAAGAAACTCTTT. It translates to CATHPRPCYYKKLF.

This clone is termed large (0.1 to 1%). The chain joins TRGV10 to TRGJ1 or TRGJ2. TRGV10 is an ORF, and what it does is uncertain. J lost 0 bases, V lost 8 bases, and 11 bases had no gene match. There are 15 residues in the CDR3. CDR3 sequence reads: CAAWDMGGNYYKKLF. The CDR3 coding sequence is TGTGCTGCGTGGGATATGGGGGGGAATTATTATAAGAAACTCTTT.

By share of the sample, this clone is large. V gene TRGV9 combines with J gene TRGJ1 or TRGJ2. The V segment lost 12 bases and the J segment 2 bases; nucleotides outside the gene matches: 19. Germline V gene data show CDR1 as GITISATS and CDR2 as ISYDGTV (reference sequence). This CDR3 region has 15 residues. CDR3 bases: TGTGCCCATCGGGTCCCACGGGAGGATTATTATAAGAAACTCTTT. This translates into CAHRVPREDYYKKLF.

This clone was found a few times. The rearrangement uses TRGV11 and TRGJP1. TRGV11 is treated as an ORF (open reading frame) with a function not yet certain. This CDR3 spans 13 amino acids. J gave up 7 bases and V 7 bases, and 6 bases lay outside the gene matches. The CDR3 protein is CACWIPLGWFKIF. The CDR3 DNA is TGTGCCTGCTGGATACCACTTGGTTGGTTCAAGATATTT.

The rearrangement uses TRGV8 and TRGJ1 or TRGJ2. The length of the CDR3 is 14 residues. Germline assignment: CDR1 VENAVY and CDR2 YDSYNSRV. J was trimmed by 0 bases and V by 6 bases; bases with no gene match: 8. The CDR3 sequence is CATWTFPNYYKKLF. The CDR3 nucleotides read TGTGCCACCTGGACATTCCCGAATTATTATAAGAAACTCTTT.

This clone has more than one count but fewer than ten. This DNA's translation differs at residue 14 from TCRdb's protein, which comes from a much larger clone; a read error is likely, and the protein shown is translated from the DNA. CDR3 DNA sequence: TGTGCCACCTGGGATCCCTTCCTTTATACCACTGGTTGGCTCAAGATATTT. Its translation is CATWDPFLYTTGWLKIF. The genes are TRGV4 and TRGJP1. Germline CDR1 reads EGSTGY; CDR2 reads YDSYTSSV. The CDR3 covers 17 residues.

The CDR3 loop is CATWQANLYYKKLF. The CDR3 DNA is TGTGCCACCTGGCAGGCCAACCTTTATTATAAGAAACTCTTT. This chain connects TRGV2 to TRGJ1 or TRGJ2. CDR1 and CDR2 (germline): EGSNGY, YDSYNSKV. Trimming removed 6 bases from V and 3 bases from J; junction bases left unmatched: 11. CDR3 length: 14 residues.

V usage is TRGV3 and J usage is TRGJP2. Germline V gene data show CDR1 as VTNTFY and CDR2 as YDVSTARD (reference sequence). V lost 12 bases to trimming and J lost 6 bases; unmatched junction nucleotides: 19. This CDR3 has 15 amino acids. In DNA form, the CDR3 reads TGTGCCGACCTGGGACAGGCCCAGGGTGATTGGATCAAGACGTTT. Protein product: CADLGQAQGDWIKTF.

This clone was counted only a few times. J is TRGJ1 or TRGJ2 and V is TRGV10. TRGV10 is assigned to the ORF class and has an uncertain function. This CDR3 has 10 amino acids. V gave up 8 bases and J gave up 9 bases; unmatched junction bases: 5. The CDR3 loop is CAAWGTKKLF. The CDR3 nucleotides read TGTGCTGCGTGGGGGACTAAGAAACTCTTT.

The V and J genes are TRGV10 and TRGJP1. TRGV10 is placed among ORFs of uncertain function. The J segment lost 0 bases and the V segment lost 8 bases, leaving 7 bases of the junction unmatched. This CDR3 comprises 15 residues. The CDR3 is CAAWGRYTTGWFKIF. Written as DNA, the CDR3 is TGTGCTGCGTGGGGCCGATATACCACTGGTTGGTTCAAGATATTT.

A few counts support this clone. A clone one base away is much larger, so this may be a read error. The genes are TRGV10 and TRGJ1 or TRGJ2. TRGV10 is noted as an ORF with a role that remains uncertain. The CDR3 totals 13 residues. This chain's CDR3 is CAAWDSFYYKKLF. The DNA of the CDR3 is TGTGCTGCGTGGGATTCCTTTTATTATAAGAAACTCTTC.

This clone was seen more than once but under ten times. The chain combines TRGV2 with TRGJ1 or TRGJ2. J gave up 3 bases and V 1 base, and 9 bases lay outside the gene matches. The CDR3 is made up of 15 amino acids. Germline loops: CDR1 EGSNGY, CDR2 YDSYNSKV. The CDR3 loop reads CATWDGPGGYYKKLF. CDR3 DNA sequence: TGTGCCACCTGGGACGGCCCGGGCGGTTATTATAAGAAACTCTTT.

As DNA, the CDR3 is TGTGCCACCTGGGACAGGCACCCTAAGAAACTCTTT. This sequence encodes CATWDRHPKKLF. The chain couples TRGV3 to TRGJ1 or TRGJ2. Germline CDR1 VTNTFY, CDR2 YDVSTARD (reference sequence). This CDR3 has 12 amino acids. V lost 0 bases to trimming and J lost 9 bases; unmatched junction nucleotides: 5.

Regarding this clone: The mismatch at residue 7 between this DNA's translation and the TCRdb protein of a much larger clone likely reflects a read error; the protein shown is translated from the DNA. CDR3 sequence: CAAWDSLYYKKLF. CDR3 in DNA: TGTGCTGCGTGGGATTCCCTTTATTATAAGAAACTCTTT. V is TRGV10 and J is TRGJ1 or TRGJ2. TRGV10 is an ORF, with its function uncertain. The CDR3 runs 13 residues. V gave up 8 bases and J gave up 3 bases; unmatched junction bases: 8.

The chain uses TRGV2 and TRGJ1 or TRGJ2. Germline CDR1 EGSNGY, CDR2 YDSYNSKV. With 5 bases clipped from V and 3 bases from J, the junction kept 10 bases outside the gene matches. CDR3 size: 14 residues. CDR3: CATWVRPSYYKKLF. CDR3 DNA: TGTGCCACCTGGGTACGTCCCAGTTATTATAAGAAACTCTTT.

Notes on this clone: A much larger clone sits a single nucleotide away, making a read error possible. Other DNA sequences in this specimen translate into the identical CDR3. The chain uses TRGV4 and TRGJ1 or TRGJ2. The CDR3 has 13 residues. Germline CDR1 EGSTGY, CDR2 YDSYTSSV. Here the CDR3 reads CATCQLLGYKKLF. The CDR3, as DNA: TGCGCCACCTGCCAGCTTTTGGGGTATAAGAAACTCTTT.

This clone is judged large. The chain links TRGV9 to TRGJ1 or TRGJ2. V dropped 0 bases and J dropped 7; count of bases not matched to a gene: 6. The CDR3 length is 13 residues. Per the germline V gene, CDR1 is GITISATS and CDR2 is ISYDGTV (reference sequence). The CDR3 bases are TGTGCCTTGTGGGAGGTGCGTGGGTATAAGAAACTCTTT. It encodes CALWEVRGYKKLF.

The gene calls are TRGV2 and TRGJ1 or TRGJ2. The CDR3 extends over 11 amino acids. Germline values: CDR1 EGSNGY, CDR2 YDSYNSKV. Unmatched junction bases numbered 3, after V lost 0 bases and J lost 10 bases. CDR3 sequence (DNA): TGTGCCACCTGGGACGGGTCGAAGAAACTCTTT. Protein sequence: CATWDGSKKLF.

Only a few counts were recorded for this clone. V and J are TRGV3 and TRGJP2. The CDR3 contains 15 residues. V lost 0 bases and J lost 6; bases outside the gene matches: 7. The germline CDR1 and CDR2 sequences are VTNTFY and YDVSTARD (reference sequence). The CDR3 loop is CATWDRPQGDWIKTF. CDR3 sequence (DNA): TGTGCCACCTGGGACAGGCCCCAGGGTGATTGGATCAAGACGTTT.

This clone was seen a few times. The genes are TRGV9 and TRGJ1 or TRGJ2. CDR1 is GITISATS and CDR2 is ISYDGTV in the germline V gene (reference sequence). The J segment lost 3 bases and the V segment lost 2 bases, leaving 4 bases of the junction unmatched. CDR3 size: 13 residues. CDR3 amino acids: CALWEASYYKKLF. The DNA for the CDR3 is TGTGCCTTGTGGGAGGCCTCTTATTATAAGAAACTCTTT.

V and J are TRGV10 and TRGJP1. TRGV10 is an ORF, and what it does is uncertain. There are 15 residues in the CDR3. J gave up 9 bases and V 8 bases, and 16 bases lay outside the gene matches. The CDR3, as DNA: TGTGCTGCGTGGGGGCCCGAGTACCACTGTTGGTTCAAGATATTT. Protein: CAAWGPEYHCWFKIF.

The CDR3 protein is CATWGQAQGDWIKTF. DNA of the CDR3: TGTGCCACCTGGGGACAGGCCCAGGGTGATTGGATCAAGACGTTT. The chain links TRGV3 to TRGJP2. CDR1 and CDR2 from the germline V gene are VTNTFY and YDVSTARD (reference sequence). This CDR3 has 15 amino acids. The junction had 12 bases not matched to a gene; V was cut back by 5 bases and J by 6 bases.

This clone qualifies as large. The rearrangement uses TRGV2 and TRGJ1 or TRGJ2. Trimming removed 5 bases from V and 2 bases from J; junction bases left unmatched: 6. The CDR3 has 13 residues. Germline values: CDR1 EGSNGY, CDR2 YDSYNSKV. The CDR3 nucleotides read TGTGCCACCTGGGTAGCCCATTATTATAAGAAACTCTTT. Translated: CATWVAHYYKKLF.

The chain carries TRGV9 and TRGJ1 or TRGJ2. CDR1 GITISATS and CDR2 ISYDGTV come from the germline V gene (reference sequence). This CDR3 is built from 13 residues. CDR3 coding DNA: TGTGCTTGTGGGAGGTGGAATTATTATAAGAAACTCTTT. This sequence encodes CACGRWNYYKKLF.

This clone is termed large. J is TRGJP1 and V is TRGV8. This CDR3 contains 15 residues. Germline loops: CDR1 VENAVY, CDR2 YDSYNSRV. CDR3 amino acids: CAPGIGVCTGWFKIF. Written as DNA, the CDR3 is TGTGCACCTGGGATAGGTGTGTGCACTGGTTGGTTCAAGATATTT.

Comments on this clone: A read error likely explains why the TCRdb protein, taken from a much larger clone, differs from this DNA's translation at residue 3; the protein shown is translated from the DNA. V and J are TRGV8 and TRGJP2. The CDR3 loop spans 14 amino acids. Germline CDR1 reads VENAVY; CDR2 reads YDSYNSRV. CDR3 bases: TGTGCCCCCTGGGAAACCTGGCGTGATTGGATCAAGACGTTT. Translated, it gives CAPWETWRDWIKTF.

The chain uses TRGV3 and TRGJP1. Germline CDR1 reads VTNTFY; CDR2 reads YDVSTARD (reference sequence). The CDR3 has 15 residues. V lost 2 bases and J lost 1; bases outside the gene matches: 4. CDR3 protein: CATWDKFTTGWFKIF. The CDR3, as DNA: TGTGCCACCTGGGACAAATTTACCACTGGTTGGTTCAAGATATTT.

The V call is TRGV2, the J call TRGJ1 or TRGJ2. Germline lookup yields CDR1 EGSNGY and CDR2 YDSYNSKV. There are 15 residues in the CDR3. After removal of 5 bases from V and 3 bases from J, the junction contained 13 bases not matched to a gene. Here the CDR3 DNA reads TGTGCCACCTGGGGACGGCCAACCTTTTATTATAAGAAACTCTTT. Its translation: CATWGRPTFYYKKLF.

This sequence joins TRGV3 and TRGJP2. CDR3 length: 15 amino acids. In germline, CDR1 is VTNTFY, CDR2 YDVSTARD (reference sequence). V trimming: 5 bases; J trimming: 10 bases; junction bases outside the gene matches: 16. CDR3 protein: CATWGLGVVSWIKTF. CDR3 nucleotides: TGTGCCACCTGGGGCCTAGGGGTGGTGAGTTGGATCAAGACGTTT.